This T cell receptor beta chain was retrieved from a study of cytotoxic CD8 clonotypes in ibrutinib-treated CLL. About the study: Outcomes included around 25 partial and 2 complete responses; after median approximately 70 months, roughly 14 stayed remitted and about twelve progressed. Sample averages reached hundreds of thousands of productive templates and almost 95,000 productive rearrangements.

Generated by immunoSEQ multiplex PCR, the TCRdb table keeps only in-frame clones and is missing some. This sample has roughly 130,000 clones; around 93% occur once, and the top ten carry 9.5% to 14%. CDR3 length: 15 residues. The V gene lost 6 bases and the J gene lost 4 bases, with 17 bases spanning the gap. Germline V gene lookup returns CDR1 MRHNA and CDR2 SNTAGT. This TCR was recovered from a human donor with chronic lymphocytic leukemia. V is TRBV6-4 and J is TRBJ2-3; a weak D match, TRBD2 (6 bases). The specimen was PBMCs, collected after 12 months of ibrutinib treatment. The DNA for the CDR3 is TGTGCCAGCAGCCCGACTCTGGGGGGAGCAGATACGCAGTATTTT. Its translation is CASSPTLGGADTQYF.